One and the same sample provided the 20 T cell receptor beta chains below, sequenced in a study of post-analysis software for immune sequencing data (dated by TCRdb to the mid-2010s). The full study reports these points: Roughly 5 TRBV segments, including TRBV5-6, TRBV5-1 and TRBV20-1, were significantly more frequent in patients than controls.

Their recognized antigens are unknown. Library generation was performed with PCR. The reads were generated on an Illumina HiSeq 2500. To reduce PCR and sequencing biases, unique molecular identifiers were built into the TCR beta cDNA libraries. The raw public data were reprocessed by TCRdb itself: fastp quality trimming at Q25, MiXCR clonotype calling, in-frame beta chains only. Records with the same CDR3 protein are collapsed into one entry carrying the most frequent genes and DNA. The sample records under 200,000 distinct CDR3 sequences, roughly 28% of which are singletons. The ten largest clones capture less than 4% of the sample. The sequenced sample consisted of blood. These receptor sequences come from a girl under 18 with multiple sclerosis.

The DNA for the CDR3 is TGTGCCTGTCGTAAGATGGGCCTTGACACCGGGGAGCTGTTTTTT. Amino acid sequence: CACRKMGLDTGELFF. V gene TRBV30 combines with J gene TRBJ2-2; D call uncertain. V shed 6 bases and J shed 3 bases, with 17 bases lying between them. The germline CDR1 and CDR2 sequences are GTSNPN and SVGIG (reference sequence). This CDR3 has 15 residues.

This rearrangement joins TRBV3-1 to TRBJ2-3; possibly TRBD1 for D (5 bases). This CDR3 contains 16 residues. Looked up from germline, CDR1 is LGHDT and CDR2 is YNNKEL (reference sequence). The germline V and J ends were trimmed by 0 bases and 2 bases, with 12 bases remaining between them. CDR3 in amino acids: CASSQDLVGPTDTQYF. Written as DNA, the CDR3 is TGTGCCAGCAGCCAAGATCTAGTGGGGCCCACAGATACGCAGTATTTT.

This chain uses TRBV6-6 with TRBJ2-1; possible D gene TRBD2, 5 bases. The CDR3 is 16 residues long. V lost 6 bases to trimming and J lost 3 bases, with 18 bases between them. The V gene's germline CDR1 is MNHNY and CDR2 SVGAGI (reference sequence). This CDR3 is CASRPASGGNYNEQFF. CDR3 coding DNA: TGTGCCAGCAGGCCAGCTTCAGGAGGAAACTACAATGAGCAGTTCTTC.

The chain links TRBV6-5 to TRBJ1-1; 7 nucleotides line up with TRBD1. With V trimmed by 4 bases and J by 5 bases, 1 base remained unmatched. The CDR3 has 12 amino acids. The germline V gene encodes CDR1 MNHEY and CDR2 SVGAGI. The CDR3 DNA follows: TGTGCCAGCAGTTCGACAGGGACTGAAGCTTTCTTT. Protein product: CASSSTGTEAFF.

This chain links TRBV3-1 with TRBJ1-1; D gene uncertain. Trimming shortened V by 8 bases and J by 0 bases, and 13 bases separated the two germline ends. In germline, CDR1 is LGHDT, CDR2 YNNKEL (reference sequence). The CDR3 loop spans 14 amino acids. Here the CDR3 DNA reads TGTGCCAGCCGCCTAGGGCTGATGAACACTGAAGCTTTCTTT. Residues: CASRLGLMNTEAFF.

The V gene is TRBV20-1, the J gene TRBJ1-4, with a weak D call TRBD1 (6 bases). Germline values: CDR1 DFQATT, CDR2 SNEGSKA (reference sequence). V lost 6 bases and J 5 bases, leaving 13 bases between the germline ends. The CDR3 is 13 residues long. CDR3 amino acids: CSAPDRTNEKLFF. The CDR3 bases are TGCAGTGCCCCAGACAGGACGAATGAAAAACTGTTTTTT.

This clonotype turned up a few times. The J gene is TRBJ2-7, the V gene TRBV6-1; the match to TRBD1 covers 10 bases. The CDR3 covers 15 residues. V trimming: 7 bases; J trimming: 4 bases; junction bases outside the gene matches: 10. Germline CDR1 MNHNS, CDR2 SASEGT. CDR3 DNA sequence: TGTGCCAGCACCCCCGGGGGGACAGGGGAATACGAGCAGTACTTC. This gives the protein CASTPGGTGEYEQYF.

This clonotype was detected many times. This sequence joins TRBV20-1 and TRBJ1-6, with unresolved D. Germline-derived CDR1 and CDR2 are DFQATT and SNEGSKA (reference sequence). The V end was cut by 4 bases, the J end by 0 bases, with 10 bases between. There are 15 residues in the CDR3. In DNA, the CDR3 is TGCAGTGCTATGAATCGGAGCTCCTATAATTCACCCCTCCACTTT. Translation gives CSAMNRSSYNSPLHF.

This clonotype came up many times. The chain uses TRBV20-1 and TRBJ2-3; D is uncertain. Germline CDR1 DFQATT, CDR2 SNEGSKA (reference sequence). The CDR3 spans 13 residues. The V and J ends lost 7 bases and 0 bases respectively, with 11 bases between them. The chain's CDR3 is CSGRRTSTDTQYF. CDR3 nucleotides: TGCAGTGGACGGCGTACTAGCACAGATACGCAGTATTTT.

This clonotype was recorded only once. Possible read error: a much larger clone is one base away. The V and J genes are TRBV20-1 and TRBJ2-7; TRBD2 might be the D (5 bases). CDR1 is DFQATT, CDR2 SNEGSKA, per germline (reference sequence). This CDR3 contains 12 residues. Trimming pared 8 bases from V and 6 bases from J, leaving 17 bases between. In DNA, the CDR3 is TGCAGTTCGGGATCTCGAGGTGCCGAGCAGTACTTC. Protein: CSSGSRGAEQYF.

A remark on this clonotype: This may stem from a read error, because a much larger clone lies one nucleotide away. CDR3 nucleotides: TGTGCCAGCAGCTGGGCCGAGGGGAGTGGGGAGACCCAGTACTTC. Translated, it gives CASSWAEGSGETQYF. V is TRBV5-6 and J is TRBJ2-5, with D tentatively TRBD1 or TRBD2 (5 bases each). V was trimmed by 3 bases and J by 5 bases, leaving 17 bases between them. The germline gives CDR1 SGHDT, CDR2 YYEEEE. This CDR3 spans 15 amino acids.

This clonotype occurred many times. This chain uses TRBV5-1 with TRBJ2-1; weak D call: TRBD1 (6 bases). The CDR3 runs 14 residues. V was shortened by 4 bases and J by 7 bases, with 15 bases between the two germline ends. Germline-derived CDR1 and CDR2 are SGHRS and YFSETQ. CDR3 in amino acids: CASSKDRMGNEQFF. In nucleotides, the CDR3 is TGCGCCAGCAGCAAAGACAGGATGGGTAATGAGCAGTTCTTC.

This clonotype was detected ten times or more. Written as DNA, the CDR3 is TGCGCCAGCAGCTTGGCCGGGACTAGGGGAAACTACGAGCAGTACTTC. It specifies CASSLAGTRGNYEQYF. This chain uses TRBV5-1 with TRBJ2-7; 8 positions agree with TRBD2. This CDR3 is built from 16 residues. Germline-derived CDR1 and CDR2 are SGHRS and YFSETQ. Trimming took 0 bases from V and 3 from J; bases not matched to a gene: 8.

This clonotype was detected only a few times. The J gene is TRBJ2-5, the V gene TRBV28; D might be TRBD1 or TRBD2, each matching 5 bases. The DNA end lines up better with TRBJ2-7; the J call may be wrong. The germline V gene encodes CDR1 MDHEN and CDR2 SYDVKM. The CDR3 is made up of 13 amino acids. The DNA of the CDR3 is TGTGCCAGCAGTTTCGGGGCAAACTGCGAGCAGTACTTC. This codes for CASSFGANCEQYF.

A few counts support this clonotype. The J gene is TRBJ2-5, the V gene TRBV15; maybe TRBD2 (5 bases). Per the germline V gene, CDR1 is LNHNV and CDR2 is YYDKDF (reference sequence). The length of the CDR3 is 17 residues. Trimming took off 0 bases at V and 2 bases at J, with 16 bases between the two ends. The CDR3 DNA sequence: TGTGCCACCAGCAGAGATGCGGCGGGCATACTACAAGAGACCCAGTACTTC. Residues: CATSRDAAGILQETQYF.

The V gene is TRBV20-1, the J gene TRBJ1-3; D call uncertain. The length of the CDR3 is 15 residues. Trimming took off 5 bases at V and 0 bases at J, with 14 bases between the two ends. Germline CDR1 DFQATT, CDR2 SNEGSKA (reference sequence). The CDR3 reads CSAEAGPRSGNTIYF. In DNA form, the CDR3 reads TGCAGTGCTGAGGCCGGCCCCCGCTCTGGAAACACCATATATTTT.

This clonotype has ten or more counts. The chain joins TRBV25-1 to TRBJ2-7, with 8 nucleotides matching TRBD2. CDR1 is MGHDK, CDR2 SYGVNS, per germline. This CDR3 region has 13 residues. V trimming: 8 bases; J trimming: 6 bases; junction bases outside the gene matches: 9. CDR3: CASSPGLVGEQYF. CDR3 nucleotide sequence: TGTGCCAGCTCCCCGGGACTAGTCGGCGAGCAGTACTTC.

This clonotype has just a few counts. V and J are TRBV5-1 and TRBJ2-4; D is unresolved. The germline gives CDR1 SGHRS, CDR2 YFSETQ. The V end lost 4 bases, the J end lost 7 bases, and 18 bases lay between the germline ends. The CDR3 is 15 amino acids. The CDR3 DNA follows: TGCGCCAGCAGCACCTCAGGTAACGCCGGGAACATTCAGTACTTC. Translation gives CASSTSGNAGNIQYF.

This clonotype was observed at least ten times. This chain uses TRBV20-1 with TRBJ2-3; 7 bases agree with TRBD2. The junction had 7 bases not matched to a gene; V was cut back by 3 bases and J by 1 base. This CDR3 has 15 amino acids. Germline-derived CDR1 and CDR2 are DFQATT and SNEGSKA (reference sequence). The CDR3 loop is CSARRLAVGTDTQYF. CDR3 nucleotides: TGCAGTGCTAGGCGGCTAGCGGTAGGCACAGATACGCAGTATTTT.

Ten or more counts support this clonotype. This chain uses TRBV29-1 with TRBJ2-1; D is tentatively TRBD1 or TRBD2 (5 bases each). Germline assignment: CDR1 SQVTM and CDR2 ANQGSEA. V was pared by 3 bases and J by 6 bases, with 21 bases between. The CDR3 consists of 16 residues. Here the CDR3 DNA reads TGCAGCGTTGATTTAAGGGACCGAAAATTTCCCAATGAGCAGTTCTTC. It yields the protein CSVDLRDRKFPNEQFF.